This record looks at one TCR beta chain sequence and its context. Trimming pared 3 bases from V and 1 base from J, leaving 21 bases between. The CDR3 spans 19 residues. Germline V gene lookup returns CDR1 SGHNT and CDR2 YENEEA. This entry is derived from a study of neurological immune-mediated disorders. Using its own MiXCR run on the 5' RACE reads, TCRdb lists one record per CDR3 protein. The sample yields roughly 10,000 distinct CDR3 sequences, approximately 22% seen once. The chain recombines TRBV11-3 with TRBJ2-2; maybe TRBD1 (5 bases). The source is a middle-aged woman with multiple sclerosis. Sequencing was done on a sample of CD8+ T cells from blood. The CDR3 region has the DNA TGTGCCAGCAGCTTTATACGGTGGCCCCCAGGGAAGAACACCGGGGAGCTGTTTTTT. Translated, it gives CASSFIRWPPGKNTGELFF.